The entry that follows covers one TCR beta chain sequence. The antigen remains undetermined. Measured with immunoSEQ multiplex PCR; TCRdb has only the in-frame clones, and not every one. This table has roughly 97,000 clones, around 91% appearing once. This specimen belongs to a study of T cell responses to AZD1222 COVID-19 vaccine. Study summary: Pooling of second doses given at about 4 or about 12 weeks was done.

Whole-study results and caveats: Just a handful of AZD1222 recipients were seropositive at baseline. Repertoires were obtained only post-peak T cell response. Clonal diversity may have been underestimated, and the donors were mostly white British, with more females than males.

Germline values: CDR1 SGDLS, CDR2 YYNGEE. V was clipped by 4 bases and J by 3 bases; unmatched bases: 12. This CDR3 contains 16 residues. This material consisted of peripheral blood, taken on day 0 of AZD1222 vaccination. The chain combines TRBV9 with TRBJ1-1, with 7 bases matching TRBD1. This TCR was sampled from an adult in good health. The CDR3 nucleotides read TGTGCCAGCAGCAATCGTCTGGACAGGAGCTACACTGAAGCTTTCTTT. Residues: CASSNRLDRSYTEAFF.